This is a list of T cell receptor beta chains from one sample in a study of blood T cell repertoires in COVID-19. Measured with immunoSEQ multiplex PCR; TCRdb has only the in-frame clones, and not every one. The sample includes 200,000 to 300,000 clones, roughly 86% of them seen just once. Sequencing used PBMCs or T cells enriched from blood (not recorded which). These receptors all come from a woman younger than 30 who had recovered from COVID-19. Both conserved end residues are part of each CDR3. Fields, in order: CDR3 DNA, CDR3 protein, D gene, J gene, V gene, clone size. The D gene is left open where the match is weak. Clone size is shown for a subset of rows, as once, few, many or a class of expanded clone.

TGCGCCAGCAGCTTCTGGAGAGCTAACTATGGCTACACCTTC	CASSFWRANYGYTF	NA	TRBJ1-2	TRBV5-1	NA
TGTGCCAGCAGTTTAGGGGGGACAGACGCCTACGAGCAGTACTTC	CASSLGGTDAYEQYF	NA	TRBJ2-7	TRBV9	NA
TGCGCCAGCAGTGTGGACCCGCCGACCGTCCGGGATAATGAGCAGTTCTTC	CASSVDPPTVRDNEQFF	NA	TRBJ2-1	TRBV10-1	NA
TGTGCCAGTAGTCCCGGGGTAGCGGGCACAGATACGCAGTATTTT	CASSPGVAGTDTQYF	NA	TRBJ2-3	TRBV19	NA
TGTGCCAGCAGTTTAGTAGCGGGAGGAGATACGCAGTATTTT	CASSLVAGGDTQYF	TRBD2	TRBJ2-3	TRBV27	NA
TGTGCCAGCGAGGAGACAGCGATGAACTATGGCTACACCTTC	CASEETAMNYGYTF	NA	TRBJ1-2	TRBV28	NA
TGTGCCAGCAGTTACGGGGACAGGGGCTCCGAGCAGTACTTC	CASSYGDRGSEQYF	TRBD1	TRBJ2-7	TRBV6-5	once
TGTGCCACCAGCAGAGATCGGGAGACTGTCTCCTACGAGCAGTACTTC	CATSRDRETVSYEQYF	NA	TRBJ2-7	TRBV15	few
TGCGCCAGCAGCCAGACGACTAGCGACAAAAACATTCAGTACTTC	CASSQTTSDKNIQYF	TRBD2	TRBJ2-4	TRBV4-1	NA
TGTGCCAGCAGCTTGGGGCGGGGCGTCTCCTACGAGCAGTACTTC	CASSLGRGVSYEQYF	NA	TRBJ2-7	TRBV7-2	few
TGTGCCAGTACGAGACAGGGAGAAACAGATACGCAGTATTTT	CASTRQGETDTQYF	TRBD1	TRBJ2-3	TRBV19	NA
TGCGCCAGCAGCCAGTACAGGGGTGGCAATGAGCAGTTCTTC	CASSQYRGGNEQFF	TRBD1	TRBJ2-1	TRBV4-3	NA
TGTGCCAGCAGCCGCGGGAGGGTGCTACAGGGGGGGGACACTGAAGCTTTCTTT	CASSRGRVLQGGDTEAFF	TRBD1	TRBJ1-1	TRBV11-2	once
TGTGCCAGCAGCCGGACTAGCGGGGGGTTGAAGACCCAGTACTTC	CASSRTSGGLKTQYF	TRBD2	TRBJ2-5	TRBV7-9	NA
TGTGCCAGCATCGCGGCGGGAGTCAATGAGCAGTTCTTC	CASIAAGVNEQFF	TRBD2	TRBJ2-1	TRBV2	NA
TGTGCCACCAGTGATCCCCGTGCGGGACCGTTCTACAATGAGCAGTTCTTC	CATSDPRAGPFYNEQFF	NA	TRBJ2-1	TRBV24-1	NA
TGTGCCACCAGCAGAGACGGGCAGGGGGTAAAAGATACGCAGTATTTT	CATSRDGQGVKDTQYF	TRBD1	TRBJ2-3	TRBV15	NA
TGTGCCAGCAGCTCCACACGACTACTCCAAGCTAATGAGCAGTTCTTC	CASSSTRLLQANEQFF	NA	TRBJ2-1	TRBV7-2	NA
TGTGCCAGTAGTATAGACACTAGCGGGGGGGCGTCCTACGAGCAGTACTTC	CASSIDTSGGASYEQYF	TRBD2	TRBJ2-7	TRBV19	NA
TGTGCCAGCAGTTTAATATCTGGAAACACCATATATTTT	CASSLISGNTIYF	NA	TRBJ1-3	TRBV12-3/TRBV12-4	NA
TGTGCCAGCAGTGAAGCGCCGACAGTCCAAGAGACCCAGTACTTC	CASSEAPTVQETQYF	NA	TRBJ2-5	TRBV2	NA
TGTGCCAGCAGCCCTACCGGGACAGGGGTCTACGAGCAGTACTTC	CASSPTGTGVYEQYF	TRBD1	TRBJ2-7	TRBV5-6	once
TGTGCCAGCAGGCAGCGGGAGAACACCGGGGAGCTGTTTTTT	CASRQRENTGELFF	TRBD2	TRBJ2-2	TRBV2	NA
TGTGCCAGCAGTGACAGCTCCTATAATTCACCCCTCCACTTT	CASSDSSYNSPLHF	NA	TRBJ1-6	TRBV6-1	once
TGTGCCAGCAGCTCCGGGACAGGGGGCGATGGCTACACCTTC	CASSSGTGGDGYTF	TRBD1	TRBJ1-2	TRBV9	NA
TGCGCCAGCAGTAAAAGACTAGCGGGGGGGCAAAGCGGGGAGCTGTTTTTT	CASSKRLAGGQSGELFF	TRBD2	TRBJ2-2	TRBV10-2	NA
TGTGCCAGCAGCTTGGGCCAGGGTTCAGCAGATACGCAGTATTTT	CASSLGQGSADTQYF	NA	TRBJ2-3	TRBV5-8	NA